Shown below are 9 T cell receptor beta chains from a single sample sequenced in a study of blood T cell repertoires in COVID-19 (dated by TCRdb to about 2020). Receptors were amplified or captured by the immunoSEQ multiplex PCR assay. In its TCRdb copy, this immuneACCESS table keeps in-frame sequences only and misses some clones. Where compared with another copy, unresolved V genes explain less than half of these, and the others have no known cause. Across this sample there are about 27,000 clones, with around 90% seen only once. The ten largest make up around 3% of the sample. Material: peripheral blood. The receptors shown here come from a human donor in a cohort sampled during active COVID-19.

This chain links TRBV15 with TRBJ1-1; D is possibly TRBD1 (5 bases). Germline V gives CDR1 LNHNV, CDR2 YYDKDF (reference sequence). Trimming shortened V by 0 bases and J by 1 base, and 12 bases separated the two germline ends. There are 16 residues in the CDR3. The CDR3 sequence is CATSRDLGRANTEAFF. As DNA, the CDR3 is TGTGCCACCAGCAGAGATCTGGGCAGGGCGAACACTGAAGCTTTCTTT.

The V gene is TRBV3-1 (or the pseudogene TRBV3-2), the J gene TRBJ1-5; D remains ambiguous. The CDR3 is 15 residues long. The V end was cut by 1 base, the J end by 5 bases, with 12 bases between. The germline gives CDR1 LGHDT, CDR2 YNNKEL (reference sequence). The CDR3 region is CASSQGGSGYQPQHF. The CDR3 region has the DNA TGTGCCAGCAGCCAAGGTGGATCGGGTTATCAGCCCCAGCATTTT.

The chain uses TRBV4-2 and TRBJ2-7; weak D call: TRBD2 (6 bases). This CDR3 is 16 amino acids long. Per germline, CDR1 LGHNA and CDR2 YNFKEQ. Trimming left V 4 bases short and J 3 bases short, with 19 bases between. For the CDR3, the DNA is TGTGCCAGCAGCCCTAGTGGAGGGCGCATCGACTACGAGCAGTACTTC. This translates into CASSPSGGRIDYEQYF.

V usage is TRBV7-9 and J usage is TRBJ2-1; a weak D match, TRBD1 (5 bases). V shed 1 base and J shed 11 bases, with 12 bases lying between them. Germline V lookup: CDR1 SEHNR, CDR2 FQNEAQ (reference sequence). This CDR3 is built from 13 residues. Here the CDR3 DNA reads TGTGCCAGCAGCTTAGATCATCCAGGGAAGCAGTTCTTC. This sequence encodes CASSLDHPGKQFF.

The chain carries TRBV28 and TRBJ2-1; 11 nucleotides align to TRBD2. The length of the CDR3 is 16 residues. The V gene's germline CDR1 is MDHEN and CDR2 SYDVKM. J gave up 0 bases and V 8 bases, and 6 bases lay outside the gene matches. CDR3 loop: CASGGLAANSYNEQFF. CDR3 coding DNA: TGTGCCAGCGGGGGACTAGCGGCAAACTCCTACAATGAGCAGTTCTTC.

This chain uses TRBV5-1 with TRBJ2-5; the D gene is possibly TRBD2 (6 bases). Germline CDR1 is SGHRS and CDR2 is YFSETQ. CDR3 size: 14 residues. Trimming took off 4 bases at V and 0 bases at J, with 10 bases between the two ends. The CDR3 DNA reads as TGCGCCAGCAGCCGAGGAGGGGACCAAGAGACCCAGTACTTC. Translation gives CASSRGGDQETQYF. The entire variable domain, with the rest obtained from reference TRBV5-1 and TRBJ2-5, is as follows: KAGVTQTPRYLIKTRGQQVTLSCSPISGHRSVSWYQQTPGQGLQFLFEYFSETQRNKGNFPGRFSGRQFSNSRSEMNVSTLELGDSALYLCASSRGGDQETQYFGPGTRLLVL.

V and J are TRBV5-5 and TRBJ2-7, with 8 positions matching TRBD2. CDR1 SGHKS and CDR2 YYEKEE come from the germline V gene (reference sequence). The CDR3 covers 16 residues. V dropped 4 bases and J dropped 7; count of bases not matched to a gene: 16. CDR3 sequence reads: CASSRTLVAGSWEQYF. CDR3 bases: TGTGCCAGCAGCCGTACCTTGGTAGCGGGGAGTTGGGAGCAGTACTTC.

J is TRBJ2-1 and V is TRBV20-1; 8 bases are a match to TRBD1. Germline loops: CDR1 DFQATT, CDR2 SNEGSKA (reference sequence). The CDR3 consists of 11 residues. V gave up 6 bases and J gave up 13 bases; unmatched junction bases: 8. The CDR3 sequence is CSARPGTGQFF. CDR3 nucleotides: TGCAGTGCCAGGCCCGGGACAGGTCAGTTCTTC.

V usage is TRBV5-1 and J usage is TRBJ1-1, with D possibly TRBD1 on 5 matching bases. CDR1 and CDR2 (germline): SGHRS, YFSETQ. V shed 4 bases and J shed 4 bases, with 14 bases lying between them. The length of the CDR3 is 14 residues. The CDR3, as DNA: TGCGCCAGCAGCCCGTCCAGGGTAAGCACTGAAGCTTTCTTT. This encodes CASSPSRVSTEAFF.